This T cell receptor (beta chain) was sequenced for a study of glioma-infiltrating T cells (dated by TCRdb to the mid-2010s). Regarding the research as a whole: Low-grade gliomas were WHO grade II oligodendrogliomas or astrocytomas, and glioblastomas were WHO grade IV tumors sampled at initial rather than recurrent diagnosis. Glioma patients received dexamethasone for six or fewer days before surgery. Blood libraries targeted roughly 4- to 11-fold sequencing coverage of about a million peripheral T cells. TCR alpha- and beta-chain repertoires were sequenced from glioma tissue, non-neoplastic brain tissue and matched peripheral blood mononuclear cells. To gauge divergence between tissue and blood T-cell populations, every tissue-infiltrating repertoire was compared against the peripheral blood repertoire from the same patient. The paired cohort was made up of three low-grade glioma patients, 8 or 9 primary glioblastoma patients and three non-glioma patients who contributed non-neoplastic brain tissue. Findings and caveats that apply to the study as a whole: Patients with low tissue-blood divergence were marked by a signature set of shared blood CDR3 motifs, and that set was depleted in highly divergent patients. Tissue and blood shared very few CDR3 sequences, a result attributed to high CDR3 diversity and limited sampling. VJ-independent divergence between tissue and blood was lower than expected in non-neoplastic patients but higher than expected in all gliomas, particularly low-grade gliomas. Small numbers underpinned the group comparisons: 7 to 9 glioblastoma patients, three low-grade glioma patients and three non-neoplastic patients.

Immediately after resection, surgical brain or tumor specimens were cryofrozen in liquid nitrogen, and peripheral blood cells were collected at the same time. TCR alpha and beta CDR3 regions were amplified with the iRepertoire nested amplicon-rescue multiplex PCR (arm-PCR) platform from RNA. One-step reverse transcription and amplification used about 95-400 ng of tissue mRNA or PBMC total RNA as input. Following bead purification, Illumina adapters were added through a secondary multiplex PCR, and the libraries were then gel-purified between 200 and 400 bp. Internal 6-nucleotide barcodes were carried by the libraries and were used for demultiplexing. Sequencing of the libraries was done on an Illumina MiSeq using 2x220 or 2x250 nucleotide paired-end reads. In the source study's methods: Paired reads were merged with FLASH 1.2.11 and aligned to the GRCh37 human genome with BWA-MEM before extracting TRA and TRB reads. An IMGT-derived reference of cassette sequences and CDR3 motifs, with pseudogenes included, was used for V and J assignment. Reads were translated in three frames, and productive CDR3s were defined by a C…FGXG motif without stop codons. A clonotype was defined as a unique combination of a V-J cassette pair and a CDR3 amino acid sequence. Filtering of reads was based on Hamming distance, with the threshold set by the sequence error rate of each sample in mapped regions. TCRdb itself trimmed the public reads at Q25 with fastp, ran MiXCR and retained productive beta chains. Duplicate CDR3 protein sequences are folded into a single record with the most common DNA and genes. V and J calls and clone size were set by TCRdb, not the authors. The sample includes 300,000 to 450,000 distinct CDR3 sequences, with roughly two fifths observed a single time. The ten largest clones capture around 12% of the sample.

This clonotype was recorded many times. The antigen it binds to is not known. No much larger clone exists at a distance of one base, and base qualities are not known. V loses 1 base, J loses 2 bases, and the germline ends lie 8 bases apart. The germline V gene (reference sequence) provides CDR1 DFQATT and CDR2 SNEGSKA. There are 13 amino acids in the CDR3, from cysteine to phenylalanine inclusive. Only CDR3 DNA is held: 39 bases, read in frame from base 1. The chain is encoded by TRBV20-1 joined to TRBJ1-1; no D gene is confidently identified. Sequencing was performed on glioma tissue, nonneoplastic brain tissue, or PBMCs (not recorded which). The TCR originated in a human donor with low-grade glioma or glioblastoma, undergoing nonglioma brain surgery, or in good health (not recorded which). The nucleotide sequence is given as TGCAGTGCTAGAGGTTGGGTTAACACTGAAGCTTTCTTT. Its translation reads: CSARGWVNTEAFF.